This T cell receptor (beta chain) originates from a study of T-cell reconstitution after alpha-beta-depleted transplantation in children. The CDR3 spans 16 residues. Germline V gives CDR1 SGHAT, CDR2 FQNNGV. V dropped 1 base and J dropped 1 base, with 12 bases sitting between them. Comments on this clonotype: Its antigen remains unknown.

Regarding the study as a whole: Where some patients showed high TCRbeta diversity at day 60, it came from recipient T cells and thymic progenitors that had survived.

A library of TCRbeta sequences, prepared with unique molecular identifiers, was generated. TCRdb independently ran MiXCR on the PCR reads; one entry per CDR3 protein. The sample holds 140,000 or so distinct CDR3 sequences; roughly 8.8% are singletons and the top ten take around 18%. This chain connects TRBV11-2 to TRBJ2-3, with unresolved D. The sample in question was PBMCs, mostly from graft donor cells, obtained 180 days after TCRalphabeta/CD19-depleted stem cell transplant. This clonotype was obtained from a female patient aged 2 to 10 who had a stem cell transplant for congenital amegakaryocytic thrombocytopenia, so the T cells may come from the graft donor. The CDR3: CASSLATNARTDTQYF. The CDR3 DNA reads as TGTGCCAGCAGCTTAGCCACGAACGCTCGCACAGATACGCAGTATTTT.